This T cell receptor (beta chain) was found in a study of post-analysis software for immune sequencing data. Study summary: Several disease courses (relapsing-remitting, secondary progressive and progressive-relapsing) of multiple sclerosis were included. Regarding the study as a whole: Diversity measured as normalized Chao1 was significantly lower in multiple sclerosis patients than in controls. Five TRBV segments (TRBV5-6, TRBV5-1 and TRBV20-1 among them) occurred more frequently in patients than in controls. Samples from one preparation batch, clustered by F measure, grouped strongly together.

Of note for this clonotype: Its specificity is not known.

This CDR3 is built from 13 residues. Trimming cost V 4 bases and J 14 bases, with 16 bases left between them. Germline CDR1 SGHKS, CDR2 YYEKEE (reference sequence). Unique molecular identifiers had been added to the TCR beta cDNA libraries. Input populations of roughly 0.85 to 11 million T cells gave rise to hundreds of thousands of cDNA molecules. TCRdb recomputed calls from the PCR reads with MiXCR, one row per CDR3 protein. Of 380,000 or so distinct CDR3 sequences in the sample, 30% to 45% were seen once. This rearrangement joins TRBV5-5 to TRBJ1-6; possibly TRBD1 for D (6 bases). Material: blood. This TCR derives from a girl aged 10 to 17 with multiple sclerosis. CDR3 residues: CASSPEGGLSLHF. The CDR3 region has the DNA TGTGCCAGCAGCCCGGAAGGGGGGCTTTCCCTCCACTTT.